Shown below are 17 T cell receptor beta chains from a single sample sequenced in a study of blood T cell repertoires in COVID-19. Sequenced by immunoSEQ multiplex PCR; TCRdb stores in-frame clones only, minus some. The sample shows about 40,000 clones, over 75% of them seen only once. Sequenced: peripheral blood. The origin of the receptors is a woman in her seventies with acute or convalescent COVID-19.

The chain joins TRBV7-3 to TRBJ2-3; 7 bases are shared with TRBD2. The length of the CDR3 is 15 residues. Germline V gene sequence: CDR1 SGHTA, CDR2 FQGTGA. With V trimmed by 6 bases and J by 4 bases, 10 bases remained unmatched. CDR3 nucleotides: TGTGCCAGCAGGTTACAGGCGGGAGTGTCAGATACGCAGTATTTT. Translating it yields CASRLQAGVSDTQYF.

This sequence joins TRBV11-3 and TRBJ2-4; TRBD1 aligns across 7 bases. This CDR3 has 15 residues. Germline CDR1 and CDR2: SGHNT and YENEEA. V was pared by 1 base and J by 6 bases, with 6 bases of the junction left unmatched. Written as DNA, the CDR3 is TGTGCCAGCAGCTTAGGGGTTCGGGACAGAAACATTCAGTACTTC. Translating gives CASSLGVRDRNIQYF.

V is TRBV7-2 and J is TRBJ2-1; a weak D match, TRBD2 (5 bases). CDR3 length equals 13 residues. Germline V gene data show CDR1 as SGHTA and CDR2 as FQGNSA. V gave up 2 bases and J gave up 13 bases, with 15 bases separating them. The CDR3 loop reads CASSLLEERNQFF. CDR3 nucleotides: TGTGCCAGCAGCTTACTTGAGGAGCGGAACCAGTTCTTC.

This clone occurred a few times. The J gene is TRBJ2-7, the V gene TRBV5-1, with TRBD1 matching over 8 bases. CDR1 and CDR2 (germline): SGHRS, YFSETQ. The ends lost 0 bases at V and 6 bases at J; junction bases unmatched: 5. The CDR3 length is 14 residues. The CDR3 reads CASSLEGTGSEQYV. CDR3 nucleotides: TGCGCCAGCAGCTTGGAAGGGACAGGATCCGAGCAGTACGTC.

The CDR3 here is CASSGPGDSGNTIYF. The CDR3, as DNA: TGCGCCAGCAGCGGCCCGGGGGACTCTGGAAACACCATATATTTT. The chain joins TRBV5-1 to TRBJ1-3; TRBD1 might be the D (5 bases). The CDR3 is 15 residues long. The ends were cut back, 4 bases at V and 0 bases at J, with 11 bases in the middle. CDR1 SGHRS and CDR2 YFSETQ come from the germline V gene.

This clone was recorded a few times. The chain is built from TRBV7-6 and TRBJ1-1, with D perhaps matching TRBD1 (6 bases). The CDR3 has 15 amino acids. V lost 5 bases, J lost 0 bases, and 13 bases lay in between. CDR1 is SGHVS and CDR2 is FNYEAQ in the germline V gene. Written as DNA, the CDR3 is TGTGCCAGCAGCCTAAACCAGGGGATGAACACTGAAGCTTTCTTT. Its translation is CASSLNQGMNTEAFF.

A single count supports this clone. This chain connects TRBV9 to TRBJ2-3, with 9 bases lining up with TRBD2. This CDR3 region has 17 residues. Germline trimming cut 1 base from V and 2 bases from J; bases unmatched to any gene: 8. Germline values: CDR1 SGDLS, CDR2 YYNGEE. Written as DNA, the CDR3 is TGTGCCAGCAGCGTATCGCTAGCGGGATCCCTCACAGATACGCAGTATTTT. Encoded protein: CASSVSLAGSLTDTQYF.

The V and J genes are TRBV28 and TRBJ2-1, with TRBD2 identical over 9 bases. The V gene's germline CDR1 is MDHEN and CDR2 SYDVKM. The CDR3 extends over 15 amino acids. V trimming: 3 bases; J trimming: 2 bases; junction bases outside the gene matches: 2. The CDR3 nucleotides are TGTGCCAGCAGTTTGAGCGGGGGGACCTACAATGAGCAGTTCTTC. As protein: CASSLSGGTYNEQFF.

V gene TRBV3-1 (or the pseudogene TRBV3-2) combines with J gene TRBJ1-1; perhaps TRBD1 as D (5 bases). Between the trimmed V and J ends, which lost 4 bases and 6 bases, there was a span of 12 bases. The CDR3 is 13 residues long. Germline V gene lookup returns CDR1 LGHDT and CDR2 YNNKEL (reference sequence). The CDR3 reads CASSRSGGAEAFF. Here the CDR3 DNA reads TGTGCCAGCAGCCGATCCGGGGGGGCTGAAGCTTTCTTT.

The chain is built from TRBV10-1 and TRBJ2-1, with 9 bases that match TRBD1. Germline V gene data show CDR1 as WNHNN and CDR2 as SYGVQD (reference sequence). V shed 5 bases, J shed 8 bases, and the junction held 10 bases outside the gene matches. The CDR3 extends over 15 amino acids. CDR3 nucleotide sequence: TGCGCCAGCAGTAGGGGGACAGGGAGAGACTATGAGCAGTTCTTC. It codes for CASSRGTGRDYEQFF.

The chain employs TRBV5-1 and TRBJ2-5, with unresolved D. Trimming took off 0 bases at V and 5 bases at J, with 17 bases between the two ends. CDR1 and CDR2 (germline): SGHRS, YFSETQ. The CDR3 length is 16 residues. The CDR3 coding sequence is TGCGCCAGCAGCTTGGGCCTCGACACCCAGCCGGAGACCCAGTACTTC. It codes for CASSLGLDTQPETQYF.

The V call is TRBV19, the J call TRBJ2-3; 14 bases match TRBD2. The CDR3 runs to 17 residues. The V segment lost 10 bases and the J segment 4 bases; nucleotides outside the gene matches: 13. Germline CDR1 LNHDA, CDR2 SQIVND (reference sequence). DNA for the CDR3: TGTGCCATCACTAAGGGGACTAGCGGGAGTACCCCAGATACGCAGTATTTT. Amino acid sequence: CAITKGTSGSTPDTQYF.

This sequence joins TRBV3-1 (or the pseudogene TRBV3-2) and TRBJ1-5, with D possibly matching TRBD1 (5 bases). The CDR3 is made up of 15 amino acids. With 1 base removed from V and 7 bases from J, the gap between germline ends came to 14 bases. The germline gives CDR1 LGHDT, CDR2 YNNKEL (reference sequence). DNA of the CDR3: TGTGCCAGCAGCCAAGGGTCGCAGGGAGGGCAGCCCCAGCATTTT. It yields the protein CASSQGSQGGQPQHF.

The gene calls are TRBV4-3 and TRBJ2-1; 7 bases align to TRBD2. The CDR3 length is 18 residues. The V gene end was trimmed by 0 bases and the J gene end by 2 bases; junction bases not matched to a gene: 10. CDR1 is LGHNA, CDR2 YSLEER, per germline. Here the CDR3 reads CASSQDQIGLAAYNEQFF. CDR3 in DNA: TGCGCCAGCAGCCAAGATCAGATAGGTCTAGCGGCCTACAATGAGCAGTTCTTC.

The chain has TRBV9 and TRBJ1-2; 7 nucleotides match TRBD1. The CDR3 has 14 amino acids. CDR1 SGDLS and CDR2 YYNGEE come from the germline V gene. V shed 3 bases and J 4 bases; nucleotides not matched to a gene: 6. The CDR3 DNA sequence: TGTGCCAGCAGCGCGACGGGACAGTTCTATGGCTACACCTTC. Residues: CASSATGQFYGYTF.

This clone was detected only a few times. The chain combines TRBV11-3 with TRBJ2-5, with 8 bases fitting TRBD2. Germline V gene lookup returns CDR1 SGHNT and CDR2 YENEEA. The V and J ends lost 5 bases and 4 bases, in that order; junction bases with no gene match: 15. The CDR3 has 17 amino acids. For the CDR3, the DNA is TGTGCCAGCAGCCAGAGGGCCCGCGGAGCGGGAGCAGAGACCCAGTACTTC. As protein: CASSQRARGAGAETQYF. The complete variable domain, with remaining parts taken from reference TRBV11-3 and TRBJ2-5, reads EAGVVQSPRYKIIEKKQPVAFWCNPISGHNTLYWYLQNLGQGPELLIRYENEEAVDDSQLPKDRFSAERLKGVDSTLKIQPAELGDSAVYLCASSQRARGAGAETQYFGPGTRLLVL.

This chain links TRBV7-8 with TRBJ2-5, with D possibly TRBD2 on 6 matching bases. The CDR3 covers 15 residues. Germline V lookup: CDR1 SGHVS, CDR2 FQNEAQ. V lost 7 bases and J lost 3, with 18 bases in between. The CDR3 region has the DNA TGTGCCAGCACCCCAAGGAGGGGACTTAAAGAGACCCAGTACTTC. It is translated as CASTPRRGLKETQYF.